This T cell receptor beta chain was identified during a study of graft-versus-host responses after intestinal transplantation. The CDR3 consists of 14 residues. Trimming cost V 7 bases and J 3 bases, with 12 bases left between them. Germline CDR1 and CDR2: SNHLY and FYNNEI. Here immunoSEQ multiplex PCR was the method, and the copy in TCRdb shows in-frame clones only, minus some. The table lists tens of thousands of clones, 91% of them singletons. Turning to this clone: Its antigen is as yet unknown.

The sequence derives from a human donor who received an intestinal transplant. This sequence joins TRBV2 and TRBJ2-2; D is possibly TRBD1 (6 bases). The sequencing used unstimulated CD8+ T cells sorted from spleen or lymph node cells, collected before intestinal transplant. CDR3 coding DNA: TGTGCCAGCACCCACTACAGGGACACCGGGGAGCTGTTTTTT. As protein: CASTHYRDTGELFF.